This T cell receptor (beta chain) was identified in a study of T cells in narcolepsy. Study as a whole: Donors had narcolepsy type 1 or type 2, or were healthy controls.

V lost 4 bases to trimming and J lost 1 base; unmatched junction nucleotides: 3. The CDR3 consists of 15 residues. Per germline, CDR1 LNHDA and CDR2 SQIVND (reference sequence). A note on this clone: The antigen is unknown.

Data came from immunoSEQ multiplex PCR; TCRdb stores just in-frame clones and leaves some out. Of roughly 34,000 clones detected, under 85% appear once; the ten largest clones hold over 0.95%. Study-wide results and limits: Autoreactive clonotypes reportedly recurred in blood of same and different patients, not controls. Autoreactive HCRT-specific and TRIB2-specific clonotypes were marked in same-patient CSF-versus-blood CD4+ comparisons.

This receptor was taken from a human donor with narcolepsy. This chain joins TRBV19 and TRBJ1-1; 10 bases match TRBD1. The sample comprised CD45RA- memory CD4+ T cells from PBMCs. This CDR3 reads CASSSRDRGNTEAFF. The CDR3 DNA reads TGTGCCAGTAGTAGCCGGGACAGGGGGAACACTGAAGCTTTCTTT.